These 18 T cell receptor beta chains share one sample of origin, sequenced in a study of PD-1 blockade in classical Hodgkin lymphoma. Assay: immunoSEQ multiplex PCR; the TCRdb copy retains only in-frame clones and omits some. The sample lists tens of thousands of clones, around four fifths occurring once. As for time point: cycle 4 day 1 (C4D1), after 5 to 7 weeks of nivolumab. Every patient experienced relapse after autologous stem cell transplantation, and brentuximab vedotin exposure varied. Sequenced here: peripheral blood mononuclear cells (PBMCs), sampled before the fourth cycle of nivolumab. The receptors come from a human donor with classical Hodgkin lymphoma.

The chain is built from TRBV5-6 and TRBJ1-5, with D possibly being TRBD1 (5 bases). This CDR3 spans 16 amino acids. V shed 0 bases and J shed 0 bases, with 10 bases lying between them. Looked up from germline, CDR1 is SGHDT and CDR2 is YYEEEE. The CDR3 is CASSLGGTYSNQPQHF. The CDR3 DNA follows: TGTGCCAGCAGCTTGGGGGGGACGTATAGCAATCAGCCCCAGCATTTT. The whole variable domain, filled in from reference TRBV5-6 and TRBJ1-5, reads DAGVTQSPTHLIKTRGQQVTLRCSPKSGHDTVSWYQQALGQGPQFIFQYYEEEERQRGNFPDRFSGHQFPNYSSELNVNALLLGDSALYLCASSLGGTYSNQPQHFGDGTRLSIL.

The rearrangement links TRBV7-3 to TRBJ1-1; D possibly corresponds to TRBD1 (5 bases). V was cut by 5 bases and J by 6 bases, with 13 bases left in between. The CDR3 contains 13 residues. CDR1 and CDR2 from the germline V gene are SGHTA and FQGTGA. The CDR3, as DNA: TGTGCCAGCAGCCCGGGGGTCTGGGCTGAAGCTTTCTTT. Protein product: CASSPGVWAEAFF. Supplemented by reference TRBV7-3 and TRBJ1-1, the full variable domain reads GAGVSQTPSNKVTEKGKYVELRCDPISGHTALYWYRQSLGQGPEFLIYFQGTGAADDSGLPNDRFFAVRPEGSVSTLKIQRTERGDSAVYLCASSPGVWAEAFFGQGTRLTVV.

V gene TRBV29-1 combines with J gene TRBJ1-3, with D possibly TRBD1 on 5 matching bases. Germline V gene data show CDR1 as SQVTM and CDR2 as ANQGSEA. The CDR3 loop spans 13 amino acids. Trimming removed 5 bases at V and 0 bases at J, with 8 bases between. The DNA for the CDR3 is TGCAGCGTTCAACAGGACTCTGGAAACACCATATATTTT. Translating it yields CSVQQDSGNTIYF.

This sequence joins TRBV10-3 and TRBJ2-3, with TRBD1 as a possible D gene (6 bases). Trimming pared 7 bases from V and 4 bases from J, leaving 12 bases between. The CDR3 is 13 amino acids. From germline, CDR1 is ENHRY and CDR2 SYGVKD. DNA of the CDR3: TGTGCCATCACGAAGGGGGAGTCAGATACGCAGTATTTT. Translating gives CAITKGESDTQYF.

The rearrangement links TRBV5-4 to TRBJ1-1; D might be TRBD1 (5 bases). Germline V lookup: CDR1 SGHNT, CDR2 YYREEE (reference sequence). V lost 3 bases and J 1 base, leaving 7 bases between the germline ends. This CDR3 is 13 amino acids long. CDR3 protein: CASSWGGNTEAFF. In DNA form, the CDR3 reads TGTGCCAGCAGCTGGGGGGGGAACACTGAAGCTTTCTTT.

The CDR3 reads CASSPVPGNEKLFF. In DNA form, the CDR3 reads TGTGCCAGCTCCCCCGTACCTGGGAATGAAAAACTGTTTTTT. The chain has TRBV18 and TRBJ1-4; no definite D call. V was shortened by 6 bases and J by 5 bases, with 13 bases between the two germline ends. The CDR3 length is 14 residues. In germline, CDR1 is KGHSH, CDR2 LQKENI.

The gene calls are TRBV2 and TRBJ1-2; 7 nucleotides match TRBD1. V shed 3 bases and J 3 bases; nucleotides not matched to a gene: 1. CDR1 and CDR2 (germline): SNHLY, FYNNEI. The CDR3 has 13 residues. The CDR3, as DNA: TGTGCCAGCAGTGATCAGGGGGACTATGGCTACACCTTC. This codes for CASSDQGDYGYTF.

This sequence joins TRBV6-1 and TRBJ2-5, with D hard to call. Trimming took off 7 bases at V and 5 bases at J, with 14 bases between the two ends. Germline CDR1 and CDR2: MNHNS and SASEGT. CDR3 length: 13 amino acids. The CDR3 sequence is CASKVEDTETQYF. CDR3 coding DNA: TGTGCCAGCAAGGTGGAAGACACCGAGACCCAGTACTTC.

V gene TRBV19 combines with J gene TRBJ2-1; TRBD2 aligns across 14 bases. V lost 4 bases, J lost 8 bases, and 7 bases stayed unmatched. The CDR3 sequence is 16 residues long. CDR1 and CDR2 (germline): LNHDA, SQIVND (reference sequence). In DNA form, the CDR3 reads TGTGCCAGTAGTACCTTTGGACTAGCGGGGGGATATGAGCAGTTCTTC. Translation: CASSTFGLAGGYEQFF.

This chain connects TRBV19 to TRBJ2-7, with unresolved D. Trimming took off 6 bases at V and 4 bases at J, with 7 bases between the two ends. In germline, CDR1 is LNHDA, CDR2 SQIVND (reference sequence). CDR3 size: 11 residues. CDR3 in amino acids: CASSYRYEQYF. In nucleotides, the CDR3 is TGTGCCAGTAGCTATCGATACGAGCAGTACTTC.

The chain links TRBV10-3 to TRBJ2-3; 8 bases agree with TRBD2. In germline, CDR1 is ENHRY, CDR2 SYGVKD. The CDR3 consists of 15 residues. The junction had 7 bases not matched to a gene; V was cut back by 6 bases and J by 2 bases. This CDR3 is CAIRTAGGPTDTQYF. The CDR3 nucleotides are TGTGCCATCAGGACTGCGGGAGGTCCCACAGATACGCAGTATTTT.

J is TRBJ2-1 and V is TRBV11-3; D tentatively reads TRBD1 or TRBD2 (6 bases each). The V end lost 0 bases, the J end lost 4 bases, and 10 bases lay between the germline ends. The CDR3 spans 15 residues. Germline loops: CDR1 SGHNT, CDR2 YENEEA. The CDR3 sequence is CASSLDGGEYNEQFF. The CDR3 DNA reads TGTGCCAGCAGCTTAGACGGGGGCGAGTACAATGAGCAGTTCTTC.

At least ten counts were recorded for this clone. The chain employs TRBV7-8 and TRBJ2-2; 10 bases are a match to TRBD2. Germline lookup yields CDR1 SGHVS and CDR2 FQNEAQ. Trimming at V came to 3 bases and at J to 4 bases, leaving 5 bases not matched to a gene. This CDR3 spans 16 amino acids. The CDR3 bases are TGTGCCAGCAGCTTCCCGGCTAGCGGGAGCACCGGGGAGCTGTTTTTT. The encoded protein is CASSFPASGSTGELFF.

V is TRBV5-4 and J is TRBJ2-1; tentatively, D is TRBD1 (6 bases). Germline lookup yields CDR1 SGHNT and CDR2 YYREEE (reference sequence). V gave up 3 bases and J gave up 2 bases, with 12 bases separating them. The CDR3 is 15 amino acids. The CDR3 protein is CASSYGQIPYNEQFF. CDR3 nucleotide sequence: TGTGCCAGCAGCTACGGACAGATTCCCTACAATGAGCAGTTCTTC.

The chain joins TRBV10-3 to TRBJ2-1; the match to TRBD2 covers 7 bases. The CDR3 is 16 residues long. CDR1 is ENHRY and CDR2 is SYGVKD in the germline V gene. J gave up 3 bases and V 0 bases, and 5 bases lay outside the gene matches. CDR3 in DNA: TGTGCCATCAGTGAGTCGACGGGAGGCCTCTACAATGAGCAGTTCTTC. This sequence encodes CAISESTGGLYNEQFF.

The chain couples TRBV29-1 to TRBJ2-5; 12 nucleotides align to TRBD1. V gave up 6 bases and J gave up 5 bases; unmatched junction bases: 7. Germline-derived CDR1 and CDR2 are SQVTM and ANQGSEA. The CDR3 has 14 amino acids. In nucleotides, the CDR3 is TGCAGCGTCACACCGGGACAGGGGGCTGAGACCCAGTACTTC. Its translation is CSVTPGQGAETQYF.

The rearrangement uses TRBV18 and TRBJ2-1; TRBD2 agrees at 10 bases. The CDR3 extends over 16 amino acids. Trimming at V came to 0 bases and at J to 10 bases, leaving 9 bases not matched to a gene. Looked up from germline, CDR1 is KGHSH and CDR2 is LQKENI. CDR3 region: CASSPPGAGGTSEQFF. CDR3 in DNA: TGTGCCAGCTCACCACCAGGAGCGGGAGGGACTTCCGAGCAGTTCTTC.

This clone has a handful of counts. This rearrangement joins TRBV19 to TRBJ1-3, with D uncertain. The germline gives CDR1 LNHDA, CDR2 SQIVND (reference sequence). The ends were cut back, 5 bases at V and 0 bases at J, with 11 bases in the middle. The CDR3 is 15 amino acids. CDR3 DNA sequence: TGTGCCAGTAGTCGTACACGCAGCTCTGGAAACACCATATATTTT. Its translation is CASSRTRSSGNTIYF.